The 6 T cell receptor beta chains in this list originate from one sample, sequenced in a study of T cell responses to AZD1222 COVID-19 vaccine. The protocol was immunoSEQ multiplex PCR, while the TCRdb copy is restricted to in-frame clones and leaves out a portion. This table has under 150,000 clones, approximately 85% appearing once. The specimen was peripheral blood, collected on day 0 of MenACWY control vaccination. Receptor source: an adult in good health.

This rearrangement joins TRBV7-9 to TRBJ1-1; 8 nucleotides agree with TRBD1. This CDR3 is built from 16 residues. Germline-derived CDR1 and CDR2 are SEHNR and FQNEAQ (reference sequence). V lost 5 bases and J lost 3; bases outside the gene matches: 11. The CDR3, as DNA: TGTGCCAGCAGCATCGGGGGTACAGGGGGTTACACTGAAGCTTTCTTT. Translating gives CASSIGGTGGYTEAFF.

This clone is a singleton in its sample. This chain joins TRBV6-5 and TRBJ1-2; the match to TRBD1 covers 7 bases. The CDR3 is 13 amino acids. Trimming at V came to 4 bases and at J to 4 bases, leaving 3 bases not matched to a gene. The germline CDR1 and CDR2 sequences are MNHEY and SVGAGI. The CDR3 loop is CASSWDSFYGYTF. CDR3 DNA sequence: TGTGCCAGCAGTTGGGACAGCTTCTATGGCTACACCTTC.

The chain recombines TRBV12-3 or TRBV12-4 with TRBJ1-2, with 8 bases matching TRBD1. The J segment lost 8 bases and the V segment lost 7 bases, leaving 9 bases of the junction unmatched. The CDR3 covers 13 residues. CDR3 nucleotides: TGTGCCAGCACAGACAGGGGAGGAGGAGGCTACACCTTC. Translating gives CASTDRGGGGYTF.

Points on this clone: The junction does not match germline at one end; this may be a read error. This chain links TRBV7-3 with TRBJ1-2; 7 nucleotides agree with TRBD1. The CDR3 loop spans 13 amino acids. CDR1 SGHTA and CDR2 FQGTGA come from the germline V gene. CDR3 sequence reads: CASSLTGAGGYTF. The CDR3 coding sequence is TGTGCCAGCAGCCTAACAGGGGCGGGAGGCTACACCTTC.

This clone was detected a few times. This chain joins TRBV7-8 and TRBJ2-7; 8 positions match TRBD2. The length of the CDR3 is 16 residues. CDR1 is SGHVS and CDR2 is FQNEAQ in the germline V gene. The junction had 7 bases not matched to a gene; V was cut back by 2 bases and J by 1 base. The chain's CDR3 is CASSLPAGTRSYEQYF. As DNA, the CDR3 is TGTGCCAGCAGCTTACCTGCGGGGACTAGGTCCTACGAGCAGTACTTC.

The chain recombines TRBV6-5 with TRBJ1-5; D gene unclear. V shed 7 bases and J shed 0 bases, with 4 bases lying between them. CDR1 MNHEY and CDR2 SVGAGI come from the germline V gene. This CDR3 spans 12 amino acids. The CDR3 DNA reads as TGTGCCAGCAACCCTAGCAATCAGCCCCAGCATTTT. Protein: CASNPSNQPQHF.